Following are 11 T cell receptor beta chains from one sample sequenced in a study of OX40 agonist ivuxolimab in advanced cancers. TCRdb keeps only in-frame clones here, not all; method: immunoSEQ multiplex PCR. The sample consists of around 70,000 clones, about 91% of them appearing once. Material: CD4+ or CD8+ T cells sorted from blood, obtained in a trial of the OX40 agonist ivuxolimab. These TCRs come from an adult with an advanced solid tumor such as melanoma, head and neck, liver or kidney cancer.

This chain uses TRBV5-1 with TRBJ2-1, with TRBD2 matching over 7 bases. Germline V gene data show CDR1 as SGHRS and CDR2 as YFSETQ. Trimming removed 5 bases from V and 6 bases from J; junction bases left unmatched: 14. This CDR3 spans 16 amino acids. CDR3 DNA sequence: TGCGCCAGCAGTGTGTCGGGGGAGGGATATGGCAATGAGCAGTTCTTC. This sequence encodes CASSVSGEGYGNEQFF.

V is TRBV6-1 and J is TRBJ2-3; 9 bases fit TRBD2. This CDR3 is built from 15 residues. CDR1 is MNHNS, CDR2 SASEGT, per germline. V lost 6 bases to trimming and J lost 6 bases; unmatched junction nucleotides: 10. In nucleotides, the CDR3 is TGTGCCAGCAGACCCGAGGGACTAGCATCGGATACGCAGTATTTT. As protein: CASRPEGLASDTQYF.

The chain recombines TRBV18 with TRBJ2-5, with a tentative D call TRBD1 (6 bases). Germline lookup yields CDR1 KGHSH and CDR2 LQKENI. This CDR3 is built from 14 residues. Trimming shortened V by 3 bases and J by 1 base, and 9 bases separated the two germline ends. The CDR3, as DNA: TGTGCCAGCTCACCGGACAGATTCCAAGAGACCCAGTACTTC. This sequence encodes CASSPDRFQETQYF.

This rearrangement joins TRBV28 to TRBJ1-2; TRBD1 matches 7 bases. The CDR3 has 14 amino acids. After removal of 6 bases from V and 4 bases from J, the junction contained 8 bases not matched to a gene. Germline CDR1 reads MDHEN; CDR2 reads SYDVKM. The CDR3 spells CASRPDRDGYGYTF. The CDR3 DNA reads as TGTGCCAGCAGGCCTGACAGGGATGGCTATGGCTACACCTTC.

The J gene is TRBJ2-7, the V gene TRBV9; D is perhaps TRBD1 or TRBD2 (5 bases each). This CDR3 comprises 16 residues. CDR1 and CDR2 from the germline V gene are SGDLS and YYNGEE. V was cut by 0 bases and J by 6 bases, with 19 bases left in between. The CDR3 protein is CASSVGDVMGVGEQYF. The CDR3 DNA reads TGTGCCAGCAGCGTAGGGGATGTAATGGGGGTGGGCGAGCAGTACTTC.

This clone qualifies as medium-sized. The chain links TRBV5-6 to TRBJ2-5, with 7 bases that match TRBD1. V lost 6 bases, J lost 3 bases, and 11 bases stayed unmatched. Germline V CDR1 and CDR2: SGHDT, YYEEEE. This CDR3 comprises 15 residues. The DNA for the CDR3 is TGTGCCAGCATGAACCCGGGACAGACAGAAGAGACCCAGTACTTC. It codes for CASMNPGQTEETQYF.

This clone was recorded once. The CDR3 loop reads CASSVAGGYEQYF. The CDR3 region has the DNA TGCGCCAGCAGCGTAGCGGGAGGGTACGAGCAGTACTTC. The V call is TRBV5-1, the J call TRBJ2-7; 11 bases map to TRBD2. CDR1 SGHRS and CDR2 YFSETQ come from the germline V gene. CDR3 length: 13 residues. J was trimmed by 4 bases and V by 4 bases; bases with no gene match: 1.

The CDR3 bases are TGTGCCAGCAGTAGACCGAATAACTACGAGCAGTACTTC. Protein: CASSRPNNYEQYF. V usage is TRBV6-1 and J usage is TRBJ2-7, with D unresolved. CDR1 MNHNS and CDR2 SASEGT come from the germline V gene. The CDR3 runs 13 residues. Trimming left V 5 bases short and J 3 bases short, with 11 bases between.

The chain uses TRBV29-1 and TRBJ1-2, with a tentative D call TRBD1 (5 bases). The CDR3 has 13 residues. Germline-derived CDR1 and CDR2 are SQVTM and ANQGSEA. Trimming cost V 4 bases and J 3 bases, with 12 bases left between them. This CDR3 is CSVAEGRDYGYTF. The DNA of the CDR3 is TGCAGCGTTGCCGAGGGACGGGACTATGGCTACACCTTC.

CDR3 sequence: CASSNPGTGNAYEQYF. CDR3 sequence (DNA): TGTGCCAGCAGCAACCCCGGGACAGGTAATGCCTACGAGCAGTACTTC. This chain links TRBV9 with TRBJ2-7, with 8 bases that match TRBD1. The germline V gene encodes CDR1 SGDLS and CDR2 YYNGEE. This CDR3 is built from 16 residues. J was trimmed by 2 bases and V by 4 bases; bases with no gene match: 11.

The V gene is TRBV7-8, the J gene TRBJ1-5; 8 positions agree with TRBD1. This CDR3 comprises 16 residues. Germline V gene sequence: CDR1 SGHVS, CDR2 FQNEAQ. V shed 5 bases, J shed 0 bases, and the junction held 6 bases outside the gene matches. In nucleotides, the CDR3 is TGTGCCAGCAGCATCGGACAGGGCTATAGCAATCAGCCCCAGCATTTT. The encoded protein is CASSIGQGYSNQPQHF.